This is a list of T cell receptor beta chains from one sample in a study of cytomegalovirus exposure and HLA in healthy donors. Assay: immunoSEQ multiplex PCR; the TCRdb copy retains only in-frame clones and omits some. Of fewer than 110,000 clones detected, more than 70% appear once; the ten largest clones hold about 2%. Sequencing used PBMCs. Every receptor here comes from a man younger than 35 in good health and CMV-seronegative. Each CDR3 is given with its conserved first and last residue. Each record gives: V gene, clone size, D gene, J gene, CDR3 protein, CDR3 DNA. The D gene is left open where the match is weak. Rows may omit the clone size; those that give it use once, few, many or a size class.

>TRBV4-3|NA|TRBD1|TRBJ1-5
CASSHHRGQGGNQPQHF
TGCGCCAGCAGCCACCACAGGGGGCAGGGGGGTAATCAACCCCAGCATTTT
>TRBV4-3|NA|NA|TRBJ1-3
CASSQENSGAGNTIYF
TGCGCCAGCAGCCAAGAAAATTCAGGCGCTGGAAACACCATATATTTT
>TRBV5-4|few|NA|TRBJ2-5
CASSFRGGGETQYF
TGTGCCAGCAGCTTTCGGGGAGGGGGAGAGACCCAGTACTTC
>TRBV5-1|NA|NA|TRBJ2-2
CASSLEGVLVPGELFF
TGCGCCAGCAGCTTGGAGGGGGTTCTTGTACCCGGGGAGCTGTTTTTT
>TRBV19|NA|NA|TRBJ1-5
CASSIPQVGNQPQHF
TGTGCCAGTAGTATCCCCCAAGTAGGCAATCAGCCCCAGCATTTT
>TRBV18|few|NA|TRBJ2-5
CASSTTETQYF
TGTGCCAGCTCAACTACAGAGACCCAGTACTTC
>TRBV29-1|NA|TRBD2|TRBJ2-1
CSVASGGSSSYNEQFF
TGCAGCGTTGCCAGCGGGGGGTCAAGCTCCTACAATGAGCAGTTCTTC
>TRBV29-1|NA|NA|TRBJ1-4
CSVKFTGEKLFF
TGCAGCGTGAAATTTACAGGGGAAAAACTGTTTTTT
>TRBV19|NA|TRBD1|TRBJ2-1
CASSQTGVGYNEQFF
TGTGCCAGTAGTCAGACAGGGGTGGGCTACAATGAGCAGTTCTTC
>TRBV10-3|NA|NA|TRBJ1-1
CAISEGGGLNTEAFF
TGTGCCATCAGTGAAGGGGGGGGACTGAACACTGAAGCTTTCTTT
>TRBV7-9|NA|TRBD1|TRBJ2-7
CASNDRVEDEQYF
TGTGCCAGCAACGACAGGGTCGAGGACGAGCAGTACTTC
>TRBV2|NA|TRBD2|TRBJ2-1
CASSGGGLYNEQFF
TGTGCCAGCAGTGGCGGGGGACTCTACAATGAGCAGTTCTTC
>TRBV6-6|NA|NA|TRBJ2-5
CASGGLYQETQYF
TGTGCCAGTGGGGGGTTGTACCAAGAGACCCAGTACTTC
>TRBV5-1|few|NA|TRBJ2-1
CASSLGPGPDEQFF
TGCGCCAGCAGCTTGGGCCCAGGGCCCGATGAGCAGTTCTTC
>TRBV5-6|NA|NA|TRBJ1-6
CASSAVGESSYNSPLHF
TGTGCCAGCAGCGCGGTGGGAGAGAGCTCCTATAATTCACCCCTCCACTTT
>TRBV28|NA|TRBD1|TRBJ2-7
CASSPTRGTAEYEQYF
TGTGCCAGCAGCCCCACAAGGGGGACAGCTGAATACGAGCAGTACTTC
>TRBV9|NA|TRBD1|TRBJ1-1
CASSVAPGTTGEAFF
TGTGCCAGCAGCGTAGCCCCCGGGACGACAGGGGAAGCTTTCTTT
>TRBV5-1|NA|TRBD2|TRBJ2-3
CASRSPAGRLSDTQYF
TGCGCCAGCAGATCGCCAGCGGGGCGACTTTCAGATACGCAGTATTTT
>TRBV7-8|NA|NA|TRBJ1-5
CASSLSTGSQPQHF
TGTGCCAGCAGCTTATCCACAGGGAGCCAGCCCCAGCATTTT
>TRBV7-2|NA|NA|TRBJ2-4
CASSQPGGPDRYF
TGTGCCAGCAGCCAACCGGGGGGCCCTGATCGGTACTTC
>TRBV2|NA|NA|TRBJ2-5
CASSEPRQETQYF
TGTGCCAGCAGTGAACCCAGGCAAGAGACCCAGTACTTC
>TRBV7-2|NA|NA|TRBJ2-7
CASSSLYRKREYEQYF
TGTGCCAGCAGCTCCTTGTATCGCAAACGCGAGTACGAGCAGTACTTC
>TRBV6-1|NA|TRBD1|TRBJ1-5
CASKPGQGGNQPQHF
TGTGCCAGCAAACCCGGACAGGGGGGCAATCAGCCCCAGCATTTT
>TRBV9|once|NA|TRBJ2-3
CASSALGSGGSSSTDTQYF
TGTGCCAGCAGCGCACTGGGGTCGGGGGGCTCGTCTAGCACAGATACGCAGTATTTT
>TRBV2|many|NA|TRBJ2-6
CASKPQGVGANVLTF
TGTGCCAGCAAGCCCCAGGGTGTTGGGGCCAACGTCCTGACTTTC
>TRBV4-2|NA|NA|TRBJ2-5
CASSQEGNMDSQETQYF
TGTGCCAGCAGCCAAGAGGGTAATATGGACAGCCAAGAGACCCAGTACTTC
>TRBV4-1|NA|NA|TRBJ2-1
CASSHTYNEQFF
TGCGCCAGCAGCCATACCTACAATGAGCAGTTCTTC
>TRBV9|once|NA|TRBJ1-6
CASSVGGREGDSPLHF
TGTGCCAGCAGCGTAGGGGGAAGGGAGGGAGATTCACCCCTCCACTTT
>TRBV29-1|NA|TRBD1|TRBJ2-5
CSVAGQGVPQETQYF
TGCAGCGTAGCCGGACAGGGTGTGCCGCAGGAGACCCAGTACTTC
>TRBV6-1|NA|NA|TRBJ1-2
CASSEALGLGTAGVGYTF
TGTGCCAGCAGTGAAGCACTGGGTTTGGGCACAGCCGGGGTTGGCTACACCTTC
>TRBV27|few|NA|TRBJ2-7
CASSPSGVLSYEQYF
TGTGCCAGCAGCCCGTCCGGGGTCCTCTCCTACGAGCAGTACTTC
>TRBV5-5|NA|TRBD2|TRBJ2-5
CASSLAGLAIETQYF
TGTGCCAGCAGCTTGGCGGGACTAGCGATAGAGACCCAGTACTTC
>TRBV28|NA|TRBD2|TRBJ2-7
CASPPGAGGSYEQYF
TGTGCCAGCCCTCCCGGGGCGGGGGGCTCCTACGAGCAGTACTTC
>TRBV6-5|NA|TRBD1|TRBJ1-4
CASSPGGTNEKLFF
TGTGCCAGCAGCCCAGGGGGAACTAATGAAAAACTGTTTTTT
>TRBV15|NA|TRBD1|TRBJ2-2
CATKGTANTGELFF
TGTGCCACCAAAGGGACAGCGAACACCGGGGAGCTGTTTTTT
>TRBV5-1|NA|NA|TRBJ1-2
CASSLTQADYGYTF
TGCGCCAGCAGCTTGACGCAAGCGGATTACGGCTACACCTTC
>TRBV5-6|NA|TRBD1|TRBJ2-7
CASSRQGVYEQYF
TGTGCCAGCAGCAGACAGGGAGTCTACGAGCAGTACTTC
>TRBV11-2|NA|NA|TRBJ2-3
CASSLVGRVTDTQYF
TGTGCCAGCAGCTTAGTCGGCAGGGTCACAGATACGCAGTATTTT
>TRBV4-1|NA|NA|TRBJ1-4
CASSQERQRNEKLFF
TGCGCCAGCAGCCAAGAACGACAGAGGAATGAAAAACTGTTTTTT
>TRBV27|NA|TRBD2|TRBJ2-7
CASSLFRGAYEQYF
TGTGCCAGCAGTTTATTCCGGGGGGCCTACGAGCAGTACTTC
>TRBV4-2|NA|TRBD2|TRBJ2-3
CASSQAHGGDYTQYF
TGTGCCAGCAGCCAGGCTCACGGGGGGGATTATACGCAGTATTTT
>TRBV18|NA|TRBD1|TRBJ1-2
CASSPLQGNYGYTF
TGTGCCAGCTCACCATTACAGGGGAACTATGGCTACACCTTC
>TRBV5-6|NA|NA|TRBJ2-7
CASSFGVAYEQYF
TGTGCCAGCAGCTTCGGGGTAGCCTACGAGCAGTACTTC
>TRBV9|NA|NA|TRBJ2-2
CASSALRGAAGELFF
TGTGCCAGCAGCGCGCTCCGCGGAGCGGCCGGGGAGCTGTTTTTT
>TRBV19|NA|NA|TRBJ2-5
CASSLIGGEETQYF
TGTGCCAGTAGCCTAATAGGGGGGGAAGAGACCCAGTACTTC
>TRBV6-1|many|NA|TRBJ1-5
CASSLRRGQPQHF
TGTGCCAGCAGCTTACGGCGGGGGCAGCCCCAGCATTTT
>TRBV14|NA|NA|TRBJ1-3
CASSPAAPRHTIYF
TGTGCCAGCAGCCCTGCGGCCCCTCGGCACACCATATATTTT
>TRBV28|NA|TRBD1|TRBJ1-2
CASSLFTGTGGGYPF
TGTGCCAGCAGTTTATTCACCGGGACAGGGGGAGGCTACCCCTTC
>TRBV18|NA|NA|TRBJ1-1
CASSPIAGGVNTEAFF
TGTGCCAGCTCACCAATTGCTGGGGGGGTGAACACTGAAGCTTTCTTT
>TRBV15|NA|TRBD1|TRBJ1-4
CATSRAGQGNEKLFF
TGTGCCACCAGCAGAGCGGGACAGGGTAATGAAAAACTGTTTTTT